This T cell receptor (beta chain) was documented in a study of tumor-infiltrating lymphocytes in oesophageal squamous cell carcinoma. TCRdb used MiXCR to reprocess the PCR reads, holding one entry per CDR3 protein. The data show 15,000 to 20,000 distinct CDR3 sequences, with about 50% seen just once and over 15% held by the top ten. Germline assignment: CDR1 SGHVT and CDR2 SQSDAQ. CDR3 length equals 15 residues. Sequences were obtained from esophageal tumor tissue. V and J are TRBV7-4 and TRBJ2-5; 10 nucleotides match TRBD2. The J call could be wrong; TRBJ2-1 is a better fit for the DNA end. The receptor was isolated from a male donor with esophageal squamous cell carcinoma. CDR3 residues: CASSPGTSDLETQFF. DNA of the CDR3: TGTGCCAGCAGCCCAGGGACTAGCGATCTCGAGACCCAGTTCTTC.